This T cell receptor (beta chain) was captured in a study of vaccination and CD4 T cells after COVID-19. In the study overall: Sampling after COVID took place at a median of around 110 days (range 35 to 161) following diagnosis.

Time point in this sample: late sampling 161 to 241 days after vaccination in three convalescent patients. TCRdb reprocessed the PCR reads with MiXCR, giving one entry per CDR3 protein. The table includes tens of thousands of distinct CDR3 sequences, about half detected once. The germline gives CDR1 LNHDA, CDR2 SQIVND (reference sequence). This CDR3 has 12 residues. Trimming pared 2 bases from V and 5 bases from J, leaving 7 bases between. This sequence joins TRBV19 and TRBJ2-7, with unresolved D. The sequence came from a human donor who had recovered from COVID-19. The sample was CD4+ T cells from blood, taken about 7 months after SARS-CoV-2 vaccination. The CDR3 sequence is CASSIKGNEQYF. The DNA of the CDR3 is TGTGCCAGTAGTATAAAAGGGAACGAGCAGTACTTC.